This T cell receptor beta chain was obtained from a study of response to subunit inactivated influenza vaccine. General study points: Each seasonal influenza vaccination, the authors suggested, recruits few new T cells.

MiXCR, run by TCRdb on the RT-PCR reads, gives a single entry per CDR3 protein. The sample holds roughly 700,000 distinct CDR3 sequences, about 15% seen once. V lost 5 bases to trimming and J lost 1 base; unmatched junction nucleotides: 2. The length of the CDR3 is 14 residues. Germline V gene lookup returns CDR1 SGHTA and CDR2 FQGNSA. This clonotype occurred a few times. The antigen remains undetermined. The V and J genes are TRBV7-2 and TRBJ2-1, with TRBD2 matching 7 bases. The source is a middle-aged man who received an inactivated influenza vaccine. The sequencing used PBMCs from blood, collected around two weeks before vaccination. DNA for the CDR3: TGTGCCAGCAGCAATAGCGGGTCCTACAATGAGCAGTTCTTC. It encodes CASSNSGSYNEQFF.